Described below is a single T cell receptor (beta chain) sequence and its context. Its antigen remains unidentified. With 0 bases clipped from V and 2 bases from J, the junction kept 7 bases outside the gene matches. Germline assignment: CDR1 SGHVS and CDR2 FQNEAQ. The CDR3 totals 19 residues. This sample was included in a study of T-cell reconstitution after alpha-beta-depleted transplantation in children. Study observations and caveats: Roughly two months post-transplant, alpha-beta T cells reportedly originated from several hundred graft clones that had expanded.

Unique molecular identifiers were incorporated when the TCRbeta library was constructed. Using its own MiXCR run on the PCR reads, TCRdb lists one record per CDR3 protein. The sample yields about 980,000 distinct CDR3 sequences, about 26% seen once. The chain employs TRBV7-8 and TRBJ2-1; 13 positions agree with TRBD2. The input for sequencing was PBMCs, mostly from graft donor cells, taken 360 days after TCRalphabeta/CD19-depleted stem cell transplant. The clonotype comes from a boy less than two years old who had a stem cell transplant for SCID, so the T cells may come from the graft donor. In DNA form, the CDR3 reads TGTGCCAGCAGCTTAGCGCTAACTAGCGGGGGGGGAACCTACAATGAGCAGTTCTTC. Translated: CASSLALTSGGGTYNEQFF.